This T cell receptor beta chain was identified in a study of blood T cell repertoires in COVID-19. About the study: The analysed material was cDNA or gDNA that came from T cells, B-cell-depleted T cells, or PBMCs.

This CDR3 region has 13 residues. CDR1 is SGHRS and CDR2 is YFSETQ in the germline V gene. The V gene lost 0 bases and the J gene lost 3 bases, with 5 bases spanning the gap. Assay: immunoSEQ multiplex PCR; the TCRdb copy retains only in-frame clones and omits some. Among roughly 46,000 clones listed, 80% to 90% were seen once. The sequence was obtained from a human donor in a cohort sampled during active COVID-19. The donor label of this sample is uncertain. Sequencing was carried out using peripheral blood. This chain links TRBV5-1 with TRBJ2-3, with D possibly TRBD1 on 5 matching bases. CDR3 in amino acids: CASSLAGTDTQYF. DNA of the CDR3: TGCGCCAGCAGCTTGGCAGGGACAGATACGCAGTATTTT.